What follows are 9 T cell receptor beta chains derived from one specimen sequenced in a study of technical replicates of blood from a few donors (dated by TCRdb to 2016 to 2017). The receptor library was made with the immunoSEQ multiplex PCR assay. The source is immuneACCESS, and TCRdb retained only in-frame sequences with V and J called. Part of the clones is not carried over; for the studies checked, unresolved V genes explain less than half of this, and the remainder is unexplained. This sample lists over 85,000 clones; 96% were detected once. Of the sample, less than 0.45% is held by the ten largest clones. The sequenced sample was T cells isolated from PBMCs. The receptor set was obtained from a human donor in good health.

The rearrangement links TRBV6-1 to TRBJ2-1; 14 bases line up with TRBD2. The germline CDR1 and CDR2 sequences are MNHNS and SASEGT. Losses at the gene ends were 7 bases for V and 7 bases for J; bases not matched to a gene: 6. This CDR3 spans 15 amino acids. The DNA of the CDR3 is TGTGCCAGCACGAGGGGACTAGCGGGAGTAAATGAGCAGTTCTTC. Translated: CASTRGLAGVNEQFF.

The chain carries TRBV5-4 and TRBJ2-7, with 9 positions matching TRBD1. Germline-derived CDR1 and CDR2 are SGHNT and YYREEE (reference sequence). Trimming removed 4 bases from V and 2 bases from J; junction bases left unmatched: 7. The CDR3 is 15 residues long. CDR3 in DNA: TGTGCCAGCAGCGGACAGGGACAGGGCACCTACGAGCAGTACTTC. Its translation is CASSGQGQGTYEQYF.

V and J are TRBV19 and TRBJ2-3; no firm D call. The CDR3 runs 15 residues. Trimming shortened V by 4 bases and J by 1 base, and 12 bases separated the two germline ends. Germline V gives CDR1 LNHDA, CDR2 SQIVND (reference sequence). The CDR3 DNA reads TGTGCCAGTAGTAGTGCGGCATCCCGCACAGATACGCAGTATTTT. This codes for CASSSAASRTDTQYF.

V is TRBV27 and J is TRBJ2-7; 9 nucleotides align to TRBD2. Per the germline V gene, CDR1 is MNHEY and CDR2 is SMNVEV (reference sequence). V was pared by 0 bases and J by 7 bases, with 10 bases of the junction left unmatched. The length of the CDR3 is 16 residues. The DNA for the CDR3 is TGTGCCAGCAGTTTATCGGGTAGCGGGAGTGTTTATGAGCAGTACTTC. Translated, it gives CASSLSGSGSVYEQYF.

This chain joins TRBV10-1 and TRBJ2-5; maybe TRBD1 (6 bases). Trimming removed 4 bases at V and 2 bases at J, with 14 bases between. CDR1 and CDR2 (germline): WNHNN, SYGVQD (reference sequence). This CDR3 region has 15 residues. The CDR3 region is CASSAGTGSQETQYF. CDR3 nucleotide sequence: TGCGCCAGCAGTGCAGGTACAGGGTCACAAGAGACCCAGTACTTC.

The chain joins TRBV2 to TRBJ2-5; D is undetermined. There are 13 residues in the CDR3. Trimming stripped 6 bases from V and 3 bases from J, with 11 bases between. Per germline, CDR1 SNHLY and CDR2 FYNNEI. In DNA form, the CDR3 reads TGTGCCAGCAGCCGAGAGGTTGAAGAGACCCAGTACTTC. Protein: CASSREVEETQYF.

The CDR3 sequence: CASSQAMFNYEQYF. CDR3 DNA: TGCGCCAGCAGCCAAGCCATGTTCAACTACGAGCAGTACTTC. The chain links TRBV4-1 to TRBJ2-7; D is unresolved. The CDR3 is made up of 14 amino acids. Germline CDR1 reads MGHRA; CDR2 reads YSYEKL. V was trimmed by 1 base and J by 3 bases, leaving 10 bases between them.

The chain's CDR3 is CASSTPLNPHNEQFF. DNA for the CDR3: TGTGCCAGCAGCACTCCTTTAAACCCCCACAATGAGCAGTTCTTC. This chain uses TRBV7-8 with TRBJ2-1, with unresolved D. Germline CDR1 reads SGHVS; CDR2 reads FQNEAQ. There are 15 residues in the CDR3. With 5 bases removed from V and 5 bases from J, the gap between germline ends came to 16 bases.

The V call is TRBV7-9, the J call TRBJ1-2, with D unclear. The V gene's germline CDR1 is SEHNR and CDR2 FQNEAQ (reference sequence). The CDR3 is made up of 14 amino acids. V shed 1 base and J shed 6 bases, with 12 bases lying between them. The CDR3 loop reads CASSLVGEMNGYTF. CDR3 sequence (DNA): TGTGCCAGCAGCTTAGTCGGGGAAATGAATGGCTACACCTTC.